This TCR beta chain was documented in a study of blood T cell repertoires in COVID-19. Germline trimming cut 1 base from V and 5 bases from J; bases unmatched to any gene: 6. Germline CDR1 SGHRS, CDR2 YFSETQ. The CDR3 is made up of 15 amino acids. Methods used by the authors: Amplification of reference gene primers provided the estimated nucleated cell counts. Produced via immunoSEQ multiplex PCR; TCRdb's table is partial and in-frame only. Clone size and V and J calls were adopted from that table, with D and trimming inferred from the DNA. The sample shows 150,000 to 180,000 clones, approximately 80% of them seen only once.

This chain uses TRBV5-1 with TRBJ1-1; the match to TRBD1 covers 9 bases. The clonotype was recovered from a woman older than 75 with acute or convalescent COVID-19. Sequences were obtained from peripheral blood. The CDR3, as DNA: TGCGCCAGCAGCTTGATTGGGACAGGGCGGACTGAAGCTTTCTTT. Encoded protein: CASSLIGTGRTEAFF.